This T cell receptor (beta chain) is from a study of post-analysis software for immune sequencing data. Study-wide findings and caveats: There were roughly five TRBV segments more frequent in patients than controls, and TRBV5-6, TRBV5-1 and TRBV20-1 were among them.

Included in the TCR beta cDNA libraries were unique molecular identifiers. Via MiXCR, TCRdb re-called the PCR reads, giving one row per CDR3 protein. Here the sample spans approximately 350,000 distinct CDR3 sequences, about a third being singletons. As concerns this clonotype: The antigen is not known.

The CDR3 spans 14 residues. V was trimmed by 0 bases and J by 6 bases, leaving 15 bases between them. CDR1 is SQVTM, CDR2 ANQGSEA, per germline. This chain links TRBV29-1 with TRBJ2-7; the D gene is possibly TRBD1 (6 bases). Specimen: blood. The sequence was obtained from a girl aged 10 to 17 with multiple sclerosis. The CDR3 bases are TGCAGCGTTGAAGAACAGGGTCGCCTTGGCGAGCAGTACTTC. It is translated as CSVEEQGRLGEQYF.